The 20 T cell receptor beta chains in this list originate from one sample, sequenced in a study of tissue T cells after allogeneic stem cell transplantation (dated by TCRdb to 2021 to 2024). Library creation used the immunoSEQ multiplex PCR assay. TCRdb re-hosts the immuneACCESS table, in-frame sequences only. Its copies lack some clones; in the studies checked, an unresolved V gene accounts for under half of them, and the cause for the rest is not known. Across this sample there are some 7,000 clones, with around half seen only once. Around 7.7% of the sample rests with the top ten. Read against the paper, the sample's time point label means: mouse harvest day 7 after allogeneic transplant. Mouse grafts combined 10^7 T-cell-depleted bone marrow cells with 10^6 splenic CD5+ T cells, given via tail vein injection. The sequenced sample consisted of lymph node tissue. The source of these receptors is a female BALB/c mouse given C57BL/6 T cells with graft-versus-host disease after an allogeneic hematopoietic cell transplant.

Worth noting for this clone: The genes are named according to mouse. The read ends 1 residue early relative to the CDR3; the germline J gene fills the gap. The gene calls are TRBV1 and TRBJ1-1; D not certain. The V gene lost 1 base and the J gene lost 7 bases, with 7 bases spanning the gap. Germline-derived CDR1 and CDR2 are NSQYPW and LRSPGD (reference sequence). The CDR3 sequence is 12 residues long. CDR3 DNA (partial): TGCACCTGCAGTGCAGGGGAGGGAGAAGTCTTC. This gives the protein CTCSAGEGEVF. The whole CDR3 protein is CTCSAGEGEVFF.

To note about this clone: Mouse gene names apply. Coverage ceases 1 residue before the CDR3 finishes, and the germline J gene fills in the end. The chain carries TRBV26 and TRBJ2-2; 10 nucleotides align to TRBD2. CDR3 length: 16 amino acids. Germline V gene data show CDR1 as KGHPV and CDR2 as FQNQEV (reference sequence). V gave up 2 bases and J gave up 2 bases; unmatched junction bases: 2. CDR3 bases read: TGTGCCAGCAGTCTGCCGGGACTGGGGAACACCGGGCAGCTCTAC. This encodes CASSLPGLGNTGQLY. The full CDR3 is CASSLPGLGNTGQLYF.

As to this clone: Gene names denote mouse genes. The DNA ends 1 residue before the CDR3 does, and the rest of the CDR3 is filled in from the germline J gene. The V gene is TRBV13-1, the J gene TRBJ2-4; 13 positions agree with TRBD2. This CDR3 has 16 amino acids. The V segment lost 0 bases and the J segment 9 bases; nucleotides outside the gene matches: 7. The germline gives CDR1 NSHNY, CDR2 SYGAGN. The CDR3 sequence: CASSDAHLGLGGTLYF. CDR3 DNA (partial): TGTGCCAGCAGTGATGCACACCTGGGACTGGGGGGGACCTTGTAC.

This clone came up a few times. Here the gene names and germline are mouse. CDR3 amino acids: CASSADRDYEQYF. The sequenced CDR3 bases are TGTGCCAGCAGTGCCGACAGGGATTATGAACAGTAC. This chain uses TRBV19 with TRBJ2-7; 7 nucleotides agree with TRBD1. The missing CDR3 end, 1 residue past where the read stops, is filled in from the germline J gene. The germline gives CDR1 FNHDT, CDR2 SITEND (reference sequence). The CDR3 spans 13 residues. The J segment lost 4 bases and the V segment lost 4 bases, leaving 5 bases of the junction unmatched.

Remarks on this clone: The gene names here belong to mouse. CDR3 DNA (partial): TGTGCCAGCAGCTTAAGTTGGGCAGGTAGTGCAGAAACGCTGTAT. It encodes CASSLSWAGSAETLY. The full CDR3 protein is CASSLSWAGSAETLYF. V gene TRBV3 combines with J gene TRBJ2-3; D is unresolved. The sequence runs out 1 residue before the end of the CDR3; the remainder is reconstructed from the germline J gene. V dropped 2 bases and J dropped 0 bases, with 12 bases sitting between them. The CDR3 totals 16 residues. CDR1 is SNHLY and CDR2 is FYNGKV in the germline V gene (reference sequence).

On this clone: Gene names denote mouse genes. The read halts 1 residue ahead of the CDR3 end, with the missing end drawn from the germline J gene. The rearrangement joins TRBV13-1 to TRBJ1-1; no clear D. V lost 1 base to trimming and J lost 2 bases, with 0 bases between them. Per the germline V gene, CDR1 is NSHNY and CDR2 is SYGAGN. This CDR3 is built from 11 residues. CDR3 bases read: TGTGCCAGCAGTGATAACACAGAAGTCTTC. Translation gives CASSDNTEVF. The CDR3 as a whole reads CASSDNTEVFF.

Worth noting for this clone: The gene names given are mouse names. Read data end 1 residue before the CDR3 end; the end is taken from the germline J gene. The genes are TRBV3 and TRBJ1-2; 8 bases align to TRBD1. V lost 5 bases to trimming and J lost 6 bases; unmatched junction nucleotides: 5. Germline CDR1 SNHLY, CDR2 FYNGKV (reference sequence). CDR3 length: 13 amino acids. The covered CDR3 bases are TGTGCCAGCAGCCGGGACAGGAGGACCGACTACACC. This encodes CASSRDRRTDYT. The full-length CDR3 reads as CASSRDRRTDYTF.

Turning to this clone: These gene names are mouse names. The CDR3 DNA, read in part, is TGTGCCAGCAGCCCGGGACAAACAGAAGTCTTC. Its translation: CASSPGQTEVF. The CDR3, in full, reads CASSPGQTEVFF. J is TRBJ1-1 and V is TRBV4; TRBD1 might be the D (6 bases). The CDR3 is cut off 1 residue early in the read; its end comes from the germline J gene. Germline-derived CDR1 and CDR2 are LGHDT and YNNKQL (reference sequence). With 5 bases removed from V and 5 bases from J, the gap between germline ends came to 9 bases. This CDR3 contains 12 residues.

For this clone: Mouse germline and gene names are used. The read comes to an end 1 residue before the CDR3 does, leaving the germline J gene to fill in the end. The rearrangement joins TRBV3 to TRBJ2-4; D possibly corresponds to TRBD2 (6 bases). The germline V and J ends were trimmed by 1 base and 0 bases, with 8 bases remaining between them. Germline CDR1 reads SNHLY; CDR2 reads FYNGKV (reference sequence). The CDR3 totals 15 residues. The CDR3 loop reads CASSLVGGSQNTLYF. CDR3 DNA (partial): TGTGCCAGCAGCTTAGTTGGGGGTAGTCAAAACACCTTGTAC.

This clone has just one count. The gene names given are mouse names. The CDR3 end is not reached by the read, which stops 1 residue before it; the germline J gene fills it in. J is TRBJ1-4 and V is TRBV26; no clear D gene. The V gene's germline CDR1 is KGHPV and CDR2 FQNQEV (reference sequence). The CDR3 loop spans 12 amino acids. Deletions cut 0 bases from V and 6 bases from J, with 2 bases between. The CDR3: CASSLSHERLFF. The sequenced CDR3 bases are TGTGCCAGCAGTCTGTCTCACGAAAGATTATTT.

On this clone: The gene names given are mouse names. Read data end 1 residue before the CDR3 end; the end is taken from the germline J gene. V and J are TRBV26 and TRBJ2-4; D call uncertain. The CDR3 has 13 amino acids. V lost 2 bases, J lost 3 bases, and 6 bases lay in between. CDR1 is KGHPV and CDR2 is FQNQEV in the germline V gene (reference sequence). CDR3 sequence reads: CASSLPGQNTLYF. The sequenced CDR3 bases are TGTGCCAGCAGTCTGCCAGGCCAAAACACCTTGTAC.

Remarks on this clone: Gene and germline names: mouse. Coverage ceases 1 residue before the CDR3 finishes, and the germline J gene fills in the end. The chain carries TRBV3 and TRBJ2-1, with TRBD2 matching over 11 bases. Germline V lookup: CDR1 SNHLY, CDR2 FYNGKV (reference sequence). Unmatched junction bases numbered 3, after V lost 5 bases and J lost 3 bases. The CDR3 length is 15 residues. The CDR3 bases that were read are TGTGCCAGCAGCCCCGACTGGGGGGGCTATGCTGAGCAGTTC. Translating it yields CASSPDWGGYAEQF. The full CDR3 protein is CASSPDWGGYAEQFF. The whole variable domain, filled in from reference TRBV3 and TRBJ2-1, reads GPKVLQIPSHQIIDMGQMVTLNCDPVSNHLYFYWYKQILGQQMEFLVNFYNGKVMEKSKLFKDQFSVERPDGSYFTLKIQPTALEDSAVYFCASSPDWGGYAEQFFGPGTRLTVL.

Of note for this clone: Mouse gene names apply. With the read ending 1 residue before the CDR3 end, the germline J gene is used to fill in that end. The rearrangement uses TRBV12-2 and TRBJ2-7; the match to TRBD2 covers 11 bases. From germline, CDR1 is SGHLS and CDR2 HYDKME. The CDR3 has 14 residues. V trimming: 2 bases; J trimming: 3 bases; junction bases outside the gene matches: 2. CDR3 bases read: TGTGCCAGCTCTCGGGACTGGGGGTTCTATGAACAGTAC. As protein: CASSRDWGFYEQY. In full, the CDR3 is CASSRDWGFYEQYF.

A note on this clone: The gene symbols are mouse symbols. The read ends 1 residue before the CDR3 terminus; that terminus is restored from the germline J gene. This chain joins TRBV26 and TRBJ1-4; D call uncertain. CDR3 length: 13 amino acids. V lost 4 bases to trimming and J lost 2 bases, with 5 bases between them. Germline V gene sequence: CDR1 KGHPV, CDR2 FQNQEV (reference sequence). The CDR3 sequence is CASSRQSNERLFF. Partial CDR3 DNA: TGTGCCAGCAGTCGTCAGTCCAACGAAAGATTATTT.

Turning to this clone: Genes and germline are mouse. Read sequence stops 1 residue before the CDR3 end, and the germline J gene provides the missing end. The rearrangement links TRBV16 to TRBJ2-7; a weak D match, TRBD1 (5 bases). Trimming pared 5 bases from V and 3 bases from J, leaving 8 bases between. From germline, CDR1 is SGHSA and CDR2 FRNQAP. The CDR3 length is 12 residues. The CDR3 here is CASSQDIYEQYF. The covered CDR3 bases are TGTGCAAGCAGCCAGGACATCTATGAACAGTAC.

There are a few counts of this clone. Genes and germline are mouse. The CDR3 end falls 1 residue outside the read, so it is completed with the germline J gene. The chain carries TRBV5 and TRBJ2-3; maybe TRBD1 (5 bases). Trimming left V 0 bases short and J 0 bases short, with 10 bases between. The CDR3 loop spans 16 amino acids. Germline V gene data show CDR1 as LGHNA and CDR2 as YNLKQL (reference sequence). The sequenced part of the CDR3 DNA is TGTGCCAGCAGCCAAGATTGGACAACTAGTGCAGAAACGCTGTAT. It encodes CASSQDWTTSAETLY. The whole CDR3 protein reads CASSQDWTTSAETLYF.

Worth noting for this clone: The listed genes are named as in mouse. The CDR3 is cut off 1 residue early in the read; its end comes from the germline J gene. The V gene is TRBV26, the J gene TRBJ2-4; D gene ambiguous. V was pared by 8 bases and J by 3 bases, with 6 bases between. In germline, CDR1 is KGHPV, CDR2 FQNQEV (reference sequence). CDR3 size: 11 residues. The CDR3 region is CASAQQNTLYF. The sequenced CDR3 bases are TGTGCCAGCGCACAACAAAACACCTTGTAC.

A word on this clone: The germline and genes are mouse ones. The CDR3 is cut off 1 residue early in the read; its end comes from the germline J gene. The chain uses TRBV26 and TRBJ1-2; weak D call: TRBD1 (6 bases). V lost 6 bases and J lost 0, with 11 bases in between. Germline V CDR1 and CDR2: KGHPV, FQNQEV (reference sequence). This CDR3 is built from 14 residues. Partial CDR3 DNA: TGTGCCAGCAGCCGGGACAATGCAAACTCCGACTACACC. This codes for CASSRDNANSDYT. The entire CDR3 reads CASSRDNANSDYTF. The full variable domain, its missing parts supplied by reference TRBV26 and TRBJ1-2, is NSKVIQTPRYLVKGQGQKAKMRCIPEKGHPVVFWYQQNKNNEFKFLINFQNQEVLQQIDMTEKRFSAECPSNSPCSLEIQSSEAGDSALYLCASSRDNANSDYTFGSGTRLLVI.

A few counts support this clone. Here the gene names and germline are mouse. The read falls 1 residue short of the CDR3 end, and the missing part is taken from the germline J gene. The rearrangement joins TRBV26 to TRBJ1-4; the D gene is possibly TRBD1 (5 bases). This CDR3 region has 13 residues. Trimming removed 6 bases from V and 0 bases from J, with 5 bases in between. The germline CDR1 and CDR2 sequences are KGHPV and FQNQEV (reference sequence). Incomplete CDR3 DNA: TGTGCCAGCAGGACAGTTTCCAACGAAAGATTATTT. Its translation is CASRTVSNERLF. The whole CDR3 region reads CASRTVSNERLFF.

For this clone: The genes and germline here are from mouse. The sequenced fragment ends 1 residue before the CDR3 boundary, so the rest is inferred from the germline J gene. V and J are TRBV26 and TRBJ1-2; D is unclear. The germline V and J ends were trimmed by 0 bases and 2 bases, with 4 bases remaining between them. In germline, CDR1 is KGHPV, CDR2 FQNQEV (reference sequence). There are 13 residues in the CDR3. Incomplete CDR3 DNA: TGTGCCAGCAGTCTGTCCGGGAACTCCGACTACACC. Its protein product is CASSLSGNSDYT. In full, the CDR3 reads CASSLSGNSDYTF.